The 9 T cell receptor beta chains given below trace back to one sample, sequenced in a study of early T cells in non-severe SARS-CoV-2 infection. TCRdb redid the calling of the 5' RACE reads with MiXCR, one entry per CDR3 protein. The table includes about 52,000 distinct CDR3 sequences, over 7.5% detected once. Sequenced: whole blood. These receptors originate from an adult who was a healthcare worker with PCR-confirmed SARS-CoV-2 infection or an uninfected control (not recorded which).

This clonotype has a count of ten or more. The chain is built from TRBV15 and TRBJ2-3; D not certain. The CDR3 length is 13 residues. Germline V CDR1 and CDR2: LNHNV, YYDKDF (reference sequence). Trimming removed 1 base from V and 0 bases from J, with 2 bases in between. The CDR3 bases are TGTGCCACCAGCAGAGCCAGCACAGATACGCAGTATTTT. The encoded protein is CATSRASTDTQYF.

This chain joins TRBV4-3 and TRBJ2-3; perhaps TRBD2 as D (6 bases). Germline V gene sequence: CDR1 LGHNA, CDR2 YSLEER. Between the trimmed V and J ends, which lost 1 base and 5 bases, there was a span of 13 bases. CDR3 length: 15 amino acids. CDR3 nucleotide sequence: TGCGCCAGCAGCCAAGCCGGGAGTGGAGGAGATACGCAGTATTTT. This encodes CASSQAGSGGDTQYF.

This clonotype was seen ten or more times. CDR3 nucleotides: TGCAGCGCTAGCTCATACAATGAGCAGTTCTTC. This codes for CSASSYNEQFF. The chain recombines TRBV29-1 with TRBJ2-1; a weak D match, TRBD2 (5 bases). This CDR3 region has 11 residues. Germline CDR1 reads SQVTM; CDR2 reads ANQGSEA. Trimming shortened V by 7 bases and J by 4 bases, and 8 bases separated the two germline ends.

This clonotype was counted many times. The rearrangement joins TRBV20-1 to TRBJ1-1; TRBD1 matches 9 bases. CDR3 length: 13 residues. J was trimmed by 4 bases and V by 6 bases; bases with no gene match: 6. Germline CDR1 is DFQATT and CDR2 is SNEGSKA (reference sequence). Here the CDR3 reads CSATGQGVTEAFF. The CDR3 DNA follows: TGCAGTGCCACGGGACAGGGCGTCACTGAAGCTTTCTTT.

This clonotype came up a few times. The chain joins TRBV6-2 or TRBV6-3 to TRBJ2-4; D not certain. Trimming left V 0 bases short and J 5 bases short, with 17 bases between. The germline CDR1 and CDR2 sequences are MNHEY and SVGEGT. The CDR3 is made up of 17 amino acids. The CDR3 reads CASSYSDRLGPQNIQYF. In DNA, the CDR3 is TGTGCCAGCAGTTACTCGGATCGACTGGGCCCGCAAAACATTCAGTACTTC.

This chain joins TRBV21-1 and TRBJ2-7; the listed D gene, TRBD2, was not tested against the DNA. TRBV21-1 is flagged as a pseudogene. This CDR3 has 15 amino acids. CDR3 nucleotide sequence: TGTGCCAGCAGCAGCCCGTCTAGCGGGAGGAAAGAGCAGTACTTC. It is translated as CASSSPSSGRKEQYF.

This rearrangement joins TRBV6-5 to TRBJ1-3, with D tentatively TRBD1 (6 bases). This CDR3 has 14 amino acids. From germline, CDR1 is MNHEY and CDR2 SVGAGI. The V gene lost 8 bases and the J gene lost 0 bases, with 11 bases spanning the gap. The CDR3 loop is CASWGPYSGNTIYF. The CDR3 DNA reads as TGTGCCAGCTGGGGGCCTTACTCTGGAAACACCATATATTTT.

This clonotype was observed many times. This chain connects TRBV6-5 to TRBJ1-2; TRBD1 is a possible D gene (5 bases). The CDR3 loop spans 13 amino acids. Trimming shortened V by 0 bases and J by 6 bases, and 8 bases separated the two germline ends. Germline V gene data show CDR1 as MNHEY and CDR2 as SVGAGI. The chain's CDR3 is CASSYSTANGYTF. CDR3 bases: TGTGCCAGCAGTTACTCGACAGCAAATGGCTACACCTTC.

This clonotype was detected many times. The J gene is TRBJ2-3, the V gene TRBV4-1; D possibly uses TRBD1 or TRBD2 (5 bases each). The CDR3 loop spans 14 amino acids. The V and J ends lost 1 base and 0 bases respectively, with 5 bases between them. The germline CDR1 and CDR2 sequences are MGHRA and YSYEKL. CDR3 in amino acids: CASSQGDSTDTQYF. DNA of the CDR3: TGCGCCAGCAGCCAAGGGGACAGCACAGATACGCAGTATTTT.